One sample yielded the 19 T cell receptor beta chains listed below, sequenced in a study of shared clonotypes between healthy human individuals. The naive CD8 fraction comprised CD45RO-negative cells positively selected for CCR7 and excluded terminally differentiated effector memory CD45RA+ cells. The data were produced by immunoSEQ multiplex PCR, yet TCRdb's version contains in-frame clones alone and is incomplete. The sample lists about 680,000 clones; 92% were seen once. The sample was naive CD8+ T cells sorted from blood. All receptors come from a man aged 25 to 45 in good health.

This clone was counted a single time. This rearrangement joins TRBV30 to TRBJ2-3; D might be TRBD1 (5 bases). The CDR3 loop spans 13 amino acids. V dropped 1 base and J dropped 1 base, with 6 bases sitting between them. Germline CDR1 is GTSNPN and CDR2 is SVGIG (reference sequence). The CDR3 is CAWSEQGTDTQYF. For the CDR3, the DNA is TGTGCCTGGAGTGAACAGGGCACAGATACGCAGTATTTT.

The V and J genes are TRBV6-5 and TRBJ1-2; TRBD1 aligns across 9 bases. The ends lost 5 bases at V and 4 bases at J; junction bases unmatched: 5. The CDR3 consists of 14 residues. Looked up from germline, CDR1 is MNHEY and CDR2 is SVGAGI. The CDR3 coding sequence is TGTGCCAGCAGTAAAGGGACAGGGATCTATGGCTACACCTTC. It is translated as CASSKGTGIYGYTF.

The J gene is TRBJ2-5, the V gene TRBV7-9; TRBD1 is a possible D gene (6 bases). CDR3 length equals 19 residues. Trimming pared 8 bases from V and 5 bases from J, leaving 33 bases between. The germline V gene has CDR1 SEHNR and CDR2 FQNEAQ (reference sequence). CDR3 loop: CASSITRGRGGKGSETQYF. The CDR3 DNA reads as TGTGCCAGCTCCATCACTCGGGGCAGGGGCGGCAAGGGATCGGAGACCCAGTACTTC.

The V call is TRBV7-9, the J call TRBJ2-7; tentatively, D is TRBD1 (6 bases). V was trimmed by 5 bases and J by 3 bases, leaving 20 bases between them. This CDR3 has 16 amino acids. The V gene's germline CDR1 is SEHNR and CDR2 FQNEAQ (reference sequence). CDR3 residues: CASSDLGAEVHYEQYF. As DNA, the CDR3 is TGTGCCAGCAGCGACCTGGGGGCAGAAGTACACTACGAGCAGTACTTC.

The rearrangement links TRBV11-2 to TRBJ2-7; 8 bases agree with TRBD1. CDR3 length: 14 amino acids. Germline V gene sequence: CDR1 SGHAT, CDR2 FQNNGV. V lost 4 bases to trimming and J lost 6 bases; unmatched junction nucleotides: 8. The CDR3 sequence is CASSYTGTGAEQYF. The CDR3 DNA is TGTGCCAGCAGCTATACCGGGACAGGTGCCGAGCAGTACTTC.

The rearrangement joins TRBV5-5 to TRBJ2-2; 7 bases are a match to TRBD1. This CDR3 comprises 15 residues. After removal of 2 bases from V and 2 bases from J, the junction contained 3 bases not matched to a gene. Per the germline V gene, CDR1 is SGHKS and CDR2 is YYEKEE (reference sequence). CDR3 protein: CASSLTGANTGELFF. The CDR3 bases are TGTGCCAGCAGCTTAACAGGGGCTAACACCGGGGAGCTGTTTTTT.

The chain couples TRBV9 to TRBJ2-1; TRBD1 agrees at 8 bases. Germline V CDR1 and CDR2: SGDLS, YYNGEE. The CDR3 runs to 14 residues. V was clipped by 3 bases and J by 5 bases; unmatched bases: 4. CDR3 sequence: CASSGRQGNNEQFF. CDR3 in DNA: TGTGCCAGCAGCGGTCGACAGGGGAACAATGAGCAGTTCTTC.

CDR3 protein: CASSESGKNTGELFF. The CDR3 coding sequence is TGTGCCAGCAGTGAAAGCGGGAAGAACACCGGGGAGCTGTTTTTT. The chain recombines TRBV2 with TRBJ2-2, with TRBD2 matching over 7 bases. Losses at the gene ends were 2 bases for V and 1 base for J; bases not matched to a gene: 1. The germline V gene encodes CDR1 SNHLY and CDR2 FYNNEI. The CDR3 length is 15 residues.

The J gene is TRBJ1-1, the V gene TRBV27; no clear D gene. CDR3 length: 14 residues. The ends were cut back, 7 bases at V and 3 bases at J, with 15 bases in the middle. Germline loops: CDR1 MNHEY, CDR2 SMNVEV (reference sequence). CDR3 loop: CASTTANGDTEAFF. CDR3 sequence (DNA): TGTGCCAGCACCACGGCAAATGGGGACACTGAAGCTTTCTTT.

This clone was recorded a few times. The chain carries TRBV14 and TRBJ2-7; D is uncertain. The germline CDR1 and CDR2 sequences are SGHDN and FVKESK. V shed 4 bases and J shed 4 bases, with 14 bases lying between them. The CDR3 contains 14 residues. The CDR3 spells CASSRRLSAYEQYF. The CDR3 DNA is TGTGCCAGCAGCCGTCGCCTCTCGGCTTACGAGCAGTACTTC.

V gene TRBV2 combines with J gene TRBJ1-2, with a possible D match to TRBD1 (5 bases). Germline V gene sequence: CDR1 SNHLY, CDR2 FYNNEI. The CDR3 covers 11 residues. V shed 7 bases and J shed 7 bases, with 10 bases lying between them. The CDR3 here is CASKVGTGYTF. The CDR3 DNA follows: TGTGCCAGCAAGGTCGGGACTGGCTACACCTTC.

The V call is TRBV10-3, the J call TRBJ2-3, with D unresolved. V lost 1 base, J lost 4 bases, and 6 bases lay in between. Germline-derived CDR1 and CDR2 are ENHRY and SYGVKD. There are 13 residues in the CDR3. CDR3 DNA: TGTGCCATCAGTGAGTTGGCCCCAGATACGCAGTATTTT. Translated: CAISELAPDTQYF.

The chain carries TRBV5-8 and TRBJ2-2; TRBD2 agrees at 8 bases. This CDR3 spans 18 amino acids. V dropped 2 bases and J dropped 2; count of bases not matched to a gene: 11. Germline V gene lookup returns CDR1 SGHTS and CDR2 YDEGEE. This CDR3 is CASSFSGLGGLNTGELFF. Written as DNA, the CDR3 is TGTGCCAGCAGCTTCTCGGGACTAGGTGGACTCAACACCGGGGAGCTGTTTTTT.

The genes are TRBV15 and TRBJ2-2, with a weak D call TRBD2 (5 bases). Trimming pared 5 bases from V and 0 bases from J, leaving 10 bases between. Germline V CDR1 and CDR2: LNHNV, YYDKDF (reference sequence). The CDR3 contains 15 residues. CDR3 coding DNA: TGTGCCACCAGCGCCCCGGGAACGAACACCGGGGAGCTGTTTTTT. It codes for CATSAPGTNTGELFF.

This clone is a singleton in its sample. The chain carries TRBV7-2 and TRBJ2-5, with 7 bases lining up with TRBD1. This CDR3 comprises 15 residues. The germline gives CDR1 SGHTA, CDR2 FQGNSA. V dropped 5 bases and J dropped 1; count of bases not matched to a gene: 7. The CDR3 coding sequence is TGTGCCAGCAGCGAATATGGGACAGTCCAAGAGACCCAGTACTTC. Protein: CASSEYGTVQETQYF.

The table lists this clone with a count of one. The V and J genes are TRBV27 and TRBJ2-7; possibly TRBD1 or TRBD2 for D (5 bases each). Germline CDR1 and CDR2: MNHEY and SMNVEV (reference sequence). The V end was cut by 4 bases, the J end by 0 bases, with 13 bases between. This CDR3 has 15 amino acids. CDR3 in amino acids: CASSYGDPISYEQYF. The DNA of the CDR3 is TGTGCCAGCAGTTACGGGGACCCGATCTCCTACGAGCAGTACTTC.

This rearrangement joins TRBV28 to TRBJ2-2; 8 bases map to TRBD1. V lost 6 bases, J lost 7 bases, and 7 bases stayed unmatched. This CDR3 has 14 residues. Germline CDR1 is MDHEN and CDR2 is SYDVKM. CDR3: CASRDRGFGGELFF. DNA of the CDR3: TGTGCCAGCAGAGACAGGGGTTTCGGCGGGGAGCTGTTTTTT.

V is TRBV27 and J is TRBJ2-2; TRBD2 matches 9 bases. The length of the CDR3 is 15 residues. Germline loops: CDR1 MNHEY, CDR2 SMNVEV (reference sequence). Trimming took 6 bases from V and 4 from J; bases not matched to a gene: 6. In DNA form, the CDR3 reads TGTGCCAGCAGCTTAGCGGGAGAGGCCACCGGGGAGCTGTTTTTT. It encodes CASSLAGEATGELFF.

The CDR3 DNA is TGTGCCAGCAGTTTGTGGGAGCGTCACACAGATACGCAGTATTTT. As protein: CASSLWERHTDTQYF. The chain combines TRBV27 with TRBJ2-3, with D perhaps matching TRBD2 (5 bases). Germline assignment: CDR1 MNHEY and CDR2 SMNVEV (reference sequence). The CDR3 runs 15 residues. V gave up 3 bases and J gave up 2 bases, with 12 bases separating them.